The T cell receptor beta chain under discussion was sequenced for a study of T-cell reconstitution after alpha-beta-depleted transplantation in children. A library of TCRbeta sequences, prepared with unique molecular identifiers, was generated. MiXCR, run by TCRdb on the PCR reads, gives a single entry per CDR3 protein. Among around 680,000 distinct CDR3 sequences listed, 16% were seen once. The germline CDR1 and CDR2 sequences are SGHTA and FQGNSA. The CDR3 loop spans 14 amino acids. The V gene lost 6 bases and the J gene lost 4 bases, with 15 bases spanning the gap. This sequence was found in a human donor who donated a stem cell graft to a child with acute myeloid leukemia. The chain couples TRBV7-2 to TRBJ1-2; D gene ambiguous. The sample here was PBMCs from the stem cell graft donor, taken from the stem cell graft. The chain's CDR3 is CASRKIASSYGYTF. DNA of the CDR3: TGTGCCAGCAGGAAGATCGCCAGCTCCTATGGCTACACCTTC.